Shown below are 20 T cell receptor beta chains from a single sample sequenced in a study of T cell clones after liver transplantation (dated by TCRdb to 2018 to 2020). The method was the immunoSEQ multiplex PCR assay. TCRdb limited this immuneACCESS table to in-frame rearrangements with V and J called. A share of clones is missing; checked studies link under half to unresolved V genes, and the rest is unexplained. The sample data list tens of thousands of clones, and 85% to 90% of these were observed just once. About 15% of the sample comes from the top ten. The sequences come from CD8+ T cells from blood, collected 12 months after liver transplant. All receptors come from a human patient who received a liver transplant. Where a transplant has occurred, the graft donor may have supplied some of the T cells.

The genes are TRBV9 and TRBJ2-1; D possibly corresponds to TRBD2 (5 bases). CDR3 length: 16 residues. Looked up from germline, CDR1 is SGDLS and CDR2 is YYNGEE. The V end was cut by 5 bases, the J end by 8 bases, with 23 bases between. The CDR3 protein is CASSAQTGPGFHEQFF. In DNA, the CDR3 is TGTGCCAGCAGTGCCCAAACTGGGCCGGGATTTCATGAGCAGTTCTTC.

The gene calls are TRBV19 and TRBJ2-7, with unresolved D. The CDR3 spans 14 residues. Deletions cut 6 bases from V and 4 bases from J, with 16 bases between. CDR1 and CDR2 from the germline V gene are LNHDA and SQIVND (reference sequence). CDR3 sequence reads: CASSHFERSYEQYF. In DNA form, the CDR3 reads TGTGCCAGTAGCCACTTTGAGAGAAGTTACGAGCAGTACTTC.

This clone was picked up a small number of times. The V and J genes are TRBV7-9 and TRBJ1-1; D perhaps matches TRBD1 (6 bases). CDR3 size: 13 residues. Germline CDR1 is SEHNR and CDR2 is FQNEAQ (reference sequence). Trimming cost V 4 bases and J 5 bases, with 11 bases left between them. The CDR3 is CASSSTGRTEAFF. CDR3 nucleotide sequence: TGTGCCAGCAGCTCGACAGGCAGGACTGAAGCTTTCTTT.

The chain uses TRBV11-2 and TRBJ1-4; D is possibly TRBD1 (5 bases). The CDR3 extends over 16 amino acids. Trimming stripped 5 bases from V and 7 bases from J, with 20 bases between. Per germline, CDR1 SGHAT and CDR2 FQNNGV. CDR3 sequence reads: CASSPPSRDRREKLFF. CDR3 DNA: TGTGCCAGCAGCCCCCCCAGCAGGGATCGTCGTGAAAAACTGTTTTTT.

The chain joins TRBV4-1 to TRBJ2-7, with 7 bases aligning to TRBD1. V trimming: 6 bases; J trimming: 2 bases; junction bases outside the gene matches: 4. CDR3 length equals 13 residues. Germline-derived CDR1 and CDR2 are MGHRA and YSYEKL. CDR3: CASSEQGPYEQYF. Here the CDR3 DNA reads TGCGCCAGCAGTGAACAGGGGCCCTACGAGCAGTACTTC.

J is TRBJ2-2 and V is TRBV11-3, with a tentative D call TRBD2 (6 bases). The germline V and J ends were trimmed by 3 bases and 4 bases, with 12 bases remaining between them. Germline V gene data show CDR1 as SGHNT and CDR2 as YENEEA. The CDR3 has 15 residues. The CDR3 spells CASSLRDLGTGELFF. The CDR3 DNA reads TGTGCCAGCAGCTTGCGGGATCTGGGCACCGGGGAGCTGTTTTTT.

The genes are TRBV7-3 and TRBJ2-7; the D gene is possibly TRBD2 (7 bases). Germline assignment: CDR1 SGHTA and CDR2 FQGTGA. V lost 3 bases, J lost 1 base, and 13 bases lay in between. The CDR3 sequence is 15 residues long. The CDR3 loop is CASSLRGPMSYEQYF. The CDR3 DNA sequence: TGTGCCAGCAGCTTGCGGGGGCCTATGTCCTACGAGCAGTACTTC.

The J gene is TRBJ1-5, the V gene TRBV6-5, with D uncertain. CDR1 is MNHEY, CDR2 SVGAGI, per germline. There are 13 residues in the CDR3. The germline V and J ends were trimmed by 0 bases and 7 bases, with 7 bases remaining between them. The CDR3 protein is CASSYSPGQPQHF. The DNA for the CDR3 is TGTGCCAGCAGTTACTCCCCGGGCCAGCCCCAGCATTTT.

The chain is built from TRBV9 and TRBJ2-2; D remains ambiguous. CDR1 SGDLS and CDR2 YYNGEE come from the germline V gene. This CDR3 contains 22 residues. Trimming shortened V by 0 bases and J by 3 bases, and 30 bases separated the two germline ends. The CDR3 reads CASSVEKDPNPSLNVDTGELFF. DNA of the CDR3: TGTGCCAGCAGCGTAGAAAAGGACCCGAACCCGAGCCTAAACGTGGACACCGGGGAGCTGTTTTTT.

The chain joins TRBV9 to TRBJ2-1; either TRBD1 or TRBD2 may supply D (5 bases each). Per the germline V gene, CDR1 is SGDLS and CDR2 is YYNGEE. V gave up 6 bases and J gave up 2 bases, with 15 bases separating them. This CDR3 comprises 15 residues. The CDR3 bases are TGTGCCAGCAACCCGGCCCGGGGACCCTACAATGAGCAGTTCTTC. Protein product: CASNPARGPYNEQFF.

The CDR3, as DNA: TGTGCCAGCAGCAAAGATTCGGGAGAAATGAACAATGAGCAGTTCTTC. It is translated as CASSKDSGEMNNEQFF. The chain carries TRBV21-1 and TRBJ2-1; the D segment call TRBD2 is taken from the table without a DNA check. TRBV21-1 is annotated as a pseudogene. CDR3 length: 16 residues.

This sequence joins TRBV29-1 and TRBJ1-1; possibly TRBD1 for D (5 bases). V lost 4 bases to trimming and J lost 8 bases, with 5 bases between them. This CDR3 has 9 amino acids. CDR1 and CDR2 (germline): SQVTM, ANQGSEA. CDR3 DNA: TGCAGCGTTGGGGGGGAAGCTTTCTTT. Translating gives CSVGGEAFF.

In DNA form, the CDR3 reads TGTGCCAGCAGCTGGAGGGGGCTGGGCTACGAGCAGTACTTC. It yields the protein CASSWRGLGYEQYF. This chain links TRBV28 with TRBJ2-7; D possibly corresponds to TRBD1 (7 bases). Looked up from germline, CDR1 is MDHEN and CDR2 is SYDVKM. Trimming cost V 6 bases and J 3 bases, with 15 bases left between them. The CDR3 has 14 residues.

The genes are TRBV6-5 and TRBJ2-1; 8 nucleotides line up with TRBD2. The germline V gene has CDR1 MNHEY and CDR2 SVGAGI. The CDR3 is 16 residues long. V gave up 4 bases and J gave up 2 bases; unmatched junction bases: 7. Here the CDR3 reads CASSSPTSGTYNEQFF. CDR3 bases: TGTGCCAGCAGTTCACCAACTAGCGGAACCTACAATGAGCAGTTCTTC.

The J gene is TRBJ2-7, the V gene TRBV19; TRBD1 agrees at 8 bases. CDR1 is LNHDA, CDR2 SQIVND, per germline (reference sequence). The V segment lost 6 bases and the J segment 3 bases; nucleotides outside the gene matches: 7. CDR3 size: 14 residues. This CDR3 reads CASRKPDRVYEQYF. CDR3 DNA sequence: TGTGCCAGTAGAAAGCCGGACAGGGTCTACGAGCAGTACTTC. The variable domain in full, completed from reference TRBV19 and TRBJ2-7, reads DGGITQSPKYLFRKEGQNVTLSCEQNLNHDAMYWYRQDPGQGLRLIYYSQIVNDFQKGDIAEGYSVSREKKESFPLTVTSAQKNPTAFYLCASRKPDRVYEQYFGPGTRLTVT.

The chain employs TRBV27 and TRBJ2-7; TRBD1 aligns across 7 bases. With V trimmed by 2 bases and J by 1 base, 2 bases remained unmatched. CDR3 length: 14 amino acids. CDR1 is MNHEY and CDR2 is SMNVEV in the germline V gene (reference sequence). DNA for the CDR3: TGTGCCAGCAGTTTAAAGGGACAGTCCTACGAGCAGTACTTC. Residues: CASSLKGQSYEQYF.

The chain combines TRBV28 with TRBJ2-3; 13 bases line up with TRBD2. V dropped 5 bases and J dropped 0; count of bases not matched to a gene: 5. CDR1 is MDHEN and CDR2 is SYDVKM in the germline V gene. The CDR3 has 17 amino acids. CDR3 in DNA: TGTGCCAGCAGTCAGACTAGCGGGAGGCTGAGCACAGATACGCAGTATTTT. It specifies CASSQTSGRLSTDTQYF. Using reference TRBV28 and TRBJ2-3 for the parts outside the CDR3, the full variable domain is DVKVTQSSRYLVKRTGEKVFLECVQDMDHENMFWYRQDPGLGLRLIYFSYDVKMKEKGDIPEGYSVSREKKERFSLILESASTNQTSMYLCASSQTSGRLSTDTQYFGPGTRLTVL.

V usage is TRBV6-5 and J usage is TRBJ2-1; tentative D call: TRBD2 (6 bases). This CDR3 is built from 13 residues. Germline V gene data show CDR1 as MNHEY and CDR2 as SVGAGI. Trimming pared 4 bases from V and 3 bases from J, leaving 7 bases between. The chain's CDR3 is CASSWDFYNEQFF. CDR3 coding DNA: TGTGCCAGCAGTTGGGACTTCTACAATGAGCAGTTCTTC.

This chain joins TRBV6-5 and TRBJ1-5; no clear D gene. There are 14 residues in the CDR3. Trimming shortened V by 0 bases and J by 5 bases, and 8 bases separated the two germline ends. Per the germline V gene, CDR1 is MNHEY and CDR2 is SVGAGI. CDR3 amino acids: CASSYSTPDQPQHF. CDR3 DNA sequence: TGTGCCAGCAGTTACTCAACACCCGATCAGCCCCAGCATTTT.

This rearrangement joins TRBV6-6 to TRBJ2-5; a possible D gene is TRBD2 (5 bases). In germline, CDR1 is MNHNY, CDR2 SVGAGI (reference sequence). Trimming pared 6 bases from V and 5 bases from J, leaving 13 bases between. This CDR3 comprises 13 residues. The CDR3 region is CASSYLAGETQYF. CDR3 in DNA: TGTGCCAGCAGCTACCTAGCTGGGGAGACCCAGTACTTC.